The 22 T cell receptor beta chains presented below share a single source sample, sequenced in a study of CD8 T cells in ankylosing spondylitis. A single record per CDR3 protein comes from TCRdb applying MiXCR to the 5' RACE reads. Found here are some 140,000 distinct CDR3 sequences, more than 9.5% of them singletons; the top ten hold about 4%. The sequenced sample was blood, either unsorted or a sorted T cell fraction (not recorded which). These receptors came from a female donor with ankylosing spondylitis or in good health (not recorded which).

The sample holds many counts of this clonotype. The gene calls are TRBV6-1 and TRBJ2-1; 12 bases are shared with TRBD2. V lost 6 bases and J lost 8; bases outside the gene matches: 11. Germline V CDR1 and CDR2: MNHNS, SASEGT. CDR3 length: 16 amino acids. As DNA, the CDR3 is TGTGCCAGCAGCCCACTTCGGACTAGCGGGAATGATGAGCAGTTCTTC. Translation gives CASSPLRTSGNDEQFF.

This clonotype was counted ten times or more. The V call is TRBV7-8, the J call TRBJ2-5; weak D call: TRBD1 (6 bases). V lost 5 bases and J lost 3, with 10 bases in between. The CDR3 loop spans 13 amino acids. Germline CDR1 reads SGHVS; CDR2 reads FQNEAQ. CDR3: CASSMRQEETQYF. In DNA, the CDR3 is TGTGCCAGCAGCATGCGACAGGAAGAGACCCAGTACTTC.

A remark on this clonotype: A much larger clone lies a single base off, so this may be a read error. V and J are TRBV11-1 and TRBJ1-1, with D unclear. The CDR3 spans 13 residues. The V gene's germline CDR1 is SGHAT and CDR2 FQDESV (reference sequence). The CDR3 here is CVSIRTVNTEAFF. For the CDR3, the DNA is TGTGTCAGCATCCGGACGGTGAACACTGAAGCTTTCTTT.

At least ten counts were recorded for this clonotype. J is TRBJ1-5 and V is TRBV24-1, with D unresolved. CDR1 and CDR2 from the germline V gene are KGHDR and SFDVKD. This CDR3 is built from 16 residues. With 1 base removed from V and 2 bases from J, the gap between germline ends came to 11 bases. This CDR3 reads CATSDFGAVGNQPQHF. DNA for the CDR3: TGTGCCACCAGTGATTTCGGCGCCGTCGGCAATCAGCCCCAGCATTTT.

Ten or more counts support this clonotype. This chain connects TRBV5-1 to TRBJ2-1, with 9 positions matching TRBD2. Germline CDR1 is SGHRS and CDR2 is YFSETQ. CDR3 length equals 16 residues. The V and J ends lost 4 bases and 2 bases, in that order; junction bases with no gene match: 7. The CDR3 region is CASSPVTSGPYNEQFF. The CDR3 bases are TGCGCCAGCAGCCCAGTGACTAGCGGCCCCTACAATGAGCAGTTCTTC.

This clonotype occurred many times. The V gene is TRBV24-1, the J gene TRBJ2-5, with TRBD2 as a possible D gene (5 bases). The V and J ends lost 3 bases and 1 base respectively, with 5 bases between them. This CDR3 contains 13 residues. Germline lookup yields CDR1 KGHDR and CDR2 SFDVKD. The CDR3 DNA reads TGTGCCACCAGTGATGGGAGCCAAGAGACCCAGTACTTC. Its protein product is CATSDGSQETQYF.

In this sample, this clonotype turned up many times. The chain carries TRBV5-4 and TRBJ2-3; TRBD2 aligns across 8 bases. The V gene's germline CDR1 is SGHNT and CDR2 YYREEE (reference sequence). The V segment lost 4 bases and the J segment 4 bases; nucleotides outside the gene matches: 5. This CDR3 region has 14 residues. The CDR3 sequence: CASSTGGRPDTQYF. CDR3 bases: TGTGCCAGCAGCACGGGAGGGCGGCCAGATACGCAGTATTTT.

This clonotype was seen at least ten times. V usage is TRBV7-8 and J usage is TRBJ2-2, with TRBD2 matching 7 bases. CDR1 is SGHVS and CDR2 is FQNEAQ in the germline V gene. The V segment lost 4 bases and the J segment 1 base; nucleotides outside the gene matches: 12. The CDR3 length is 18 residues. CDR3 loop: CASSSSMMGGENTGELFF. In nucleotides, the CDR3 is TGTGCCAGCAGCTCGAGTATGATGGGGGGGGAGAACACCGGGGAGCTGTTTTTT.

This clonotype was counted at least ten times. The chain uses TRBV20-1 and TRBJ1-4; D remains unclear. Germline V gene data show CDR1 as DFQATT and CDR2 as SNEGSKA (reference sequence). Trimming took off 0 bases at V and 8 bases at J, with 16 bases between the two ends. This CDR3 contains 15 residues. The CDR3 coding sequence is TGCAGTGCTAGAGATCAAGCTCCGGTCGACGAAAAACTGTTTTTT. Its protein is CSARDQAPVDEKLFF.

This rearrangement joins TRBV29-1 to TRBJ2-1; 11 bases map to TRBD2. With V trimmed by 6 bases and J by 2 bases, 6 bases remained unmatched. Germline-derived CDR1 and CDR2 are SQVTM and ANQGSEA. This CDR3 is built from 15 residues. The chain's CDR3 is CSVLGTSGTYNEQFF. In DNA, the CDR3 is TGCAGCGTCCTAGGGACTAGCGGAACCTACAATGAGCAGTTCTTC.

This clonotype was seen ten or more times. The chain has TRBV7-9 and TRBJ2-1; D is possibly TRBD1 (6 bases). Germline V CDR1 and CDR2: SEHNR, FQNEAQ (reference sequence). Trimming left V 3 bases short and J 4 bases short, with 10 bases between. This CDR3 region has 14 residues. The CDR3 sequence is CASSFQDRYNEQFF. For the CDR3, the DNA is TGTGCCAGCAGCTTTCAGGACAGATACAATGAGCAGTTCTTC.

This clonotype was observed at least ten times. The rearrangement uses TRBV10-3 and TRBJ1-6; D is possibly TRBD1 (6 bases). Trimming cost V 5 bases and J 0 bases, with 14 bases left between them. Germline CDR1 and CDR2: ENHRY and SYGVKD. This CDR3 has 17 amino acids. The CDR3 sequence: CAISSDRPSSYNSPLHF. CDR3 DNA: TGTGCCATCAGTTCCGACAGGCCGAGCTCCTATAATTCACCCCTCCACTTT.

The chain is built from TRBV19 and TRBJ2-7; possibly TRBD1 for D (5 bases). This CDR3 is built from 13 residues. V shed 4 bases and J shed 0 bases, with 7 bases lying between them. Germline assignment: CDR1 LNHDA and CDR2 SQIVND (reference sequence). CDR3 region: CASSRQISYEQYF. In DNA form, the CDR3 reads TGTGCCAGTAGTAGACAGATCTCCTACGAGCAGTACTTC.

This clonotype occurred many times. The chain recombines TRBV12-3 or TRBV12-4 with TRBJ1-1; 9 nucleotides agree with TRBD1. V was pared by 3 bases and J by 11 bases, with 4 bases of the junction left unmatched. The CDR3 runs to 12 residues. The DNA of the CDR3 is TGTGCCAGCAGTTTGGGGACAGGGTGGGCTTTCTTT. It translates to CASSLGTGWAFF.

This clonotype was counted only a few times. CDR3 loop: CASSQEPLSVANYGYTF. The CDR3 nucleotides read TGCGCCAGCAGCCAAGAGCCCCTCTCGGTAGCTAACTATGGCTACACCTTC. The genes are TRBV4-1 and TRBJ1-2; D is uncertain. The V gene lost 0 bases and the J gene lost 0 bases, with 14 bases spanning the gap. This CDR3 has 17 residues. Germline CDR1 reads MGHRA; CDR2 reads YSYEKL.

This clonotype was picked up many times. V is TRBV5-1 and J is TRBJ2-2; TRBD1 is a possible D gene (7 bases). The germline CDR1 and CDR2 sequences are SGHRS and YFSETQ. The CDR3 length is 16 residues. V shed 2 bases and J shed 2 bases, with 13 bases lying between them. In DNA, the CDR3 is TGCGCCAGCAGCTTAGGAGGGACAGCTAACACCGGGGAGCTGTTTTTT. Translation gives CASSLGGTANTGELFF. The full variable domain, its missing parts supplied by reference TRBV5-1 and TRBJ2-2, is KAGVTQTPRYLIKTRGQQVTLSCSPISGHRSVSWYQQTPGQGLQFLFEYFSETQRNKGNFPGRFSGRQFSNSRSEMNVSTLELGDSALYLCASSLGGTANTGELFFGEGSRLTVL.

The table lists this clonotype with many counts. The chain recombines TRBV19 with TRBJ1-1; 9 bases line up with TRBD1. Germline V gives CDR1 LNHDA, CDR2 SQIVND (reference sequence). V was clipped by 9 bases and J by 10 bases; unmatched bases: 12. The length of the CDR3 is 13 residues. The CDR3 bases are TGTGCCAGCCGACCCGGGACAGGGCAAGCAGCTTTCTTT. Its protein product is CASRPGTGQAAFF.

The gene calls are TRBV10-3 and TRBJ2-3; D is perhaps TRBD1 (6 bases). The V end lost 7 bases, the J end lost 5 bases, and 19 bases lay between the germline ends. The germline V gene encodes CDR1 ENHRY and CDR2 SYGVKD. This CDR3 has 15 amino acids. The CDR3 spells CAITPGAGDKDTQYF. The CDR3 DNA reads TGTGCCATCACCCCCGGGGCAGGGGACAAAGATACGCAGTATTTT.

Notes on this clonotype: A much bigger clone sits one base away, suggesting this may be a read error. The chain carries TRBV6-5 and TRBJ2-3, with 8 nucleotides matching TRBD2. This CDR3 is 16 amino acids long. J gave up 4 bases and V 4 bases, and 10 bases lay outside the gene matches. CDR1 and CDR2 from the germline V gene are MNHEY and SVGAGI. The CDR3 reads CASSCSFSGDADTQYF. CDR3 in DNA: TGTGCCAGCAGTTGCTCGTTTAGCGGGGATGCAGATACGCAGTATTTT.

This clonotype was recorded many times. This chain links TRBV12-5 with TRBJ2-5; D gene uncertain. The CDR3 is 13 amino acids. The ends were cut back, 3 bases at V and 2 bases at J, with 7 bases in the middle. Germline V gene lookup returns CDR1 LGHNT and CDR2 FRNRAP. CDR3 in amino acids: CASGLHSQETQYF. Here the CDR3 DNA reads TGTGCTAGTGGTTTACACAGTCAAGAGACCCAGTACTTC.

The chain has TRBV20-1 and TRBJ2-3; the match to TRBD2 covers 10 bases. J gave up 0 bases and V 2 bases, and 11 bases lay outside the gene matches. The CDR3 is 18 amino acids. CDR1 is DFQATT and CDR2 is SNEGSKA in the germline V gene (reference sequence). The CDR3 protein is CSARTGGASGGSTDTQYF. The DNA for the CDR3 is TGCAGTGCTAGAACAGGAGGGGCTAGCGGGGGCAGCACAGATACGCAGTATTTT.

Many counts were recorded for this clonotype. V usage is TRBV25-1 and J usage is TRBJ1-2; 9 nucleotides match TRBD1. The V gene's germline CDR1 is MGHDK and CDR2 SYGVNS. Germline trimming cut 2 bases from V and 4 bases from J; bases unmatched to any gene: 8. This CDR3 is built from 16 residues. CDR3 residues: CASSELFGTGIYGYTF. In DNA, the CDR3 is TGTGCCAGCAGTGAACTTTTCGGGACAGGGATCTATGGCTACACCTTC.